This TCR beta chain was retrieved from a study of tumor-infiltrating lymphocytes in primary liver carcinoma. With respect to this clonotype: The conserved phenylalanine or tryptophan normally closing the CDR3 is absent here, so this likely arose from a read error.

Co-extraction of RNA and DNA was performed on about 20-32 mg of unsorted bulk tissue. Using a constant-region primer together with ProtoScript II reverse transcriptase, TCR beta cDNA was made from about 490 ng of total RNA. Libraries covering TCR beta were generated through three nested multiplex PCR rounds (using a slightly modified ARM-PCR). TRBV1-TRBV30 forward primers paired with a C-beta reverse primer were used in the first two PCR rounds, which ran about 11 cycles each. From the multiplex PCR reads, TCRdb called clonotypes with MiXCR, one entry per CDR3 protein. The sample has tens of thousands of distinct CDR3 sequences, around 66% seen once; the top ten hold more than 25%. Trimming cost V 1 base and J 3 bases, with 10 bases left between them. There are 16 residues in the CDR3. Germline CDR1 LGHNA, CDR2 YSLEER.

The chain couples TRBV4-3 to TRBJ1-6, with no clear D. What was sequenced was tumor-adjacent normal liver tissue. The TCR comes from a man aged 40-49 years with primary liver carcinoma and hepatitis B virus infection. The CDR3 DNA follows: TGCGCCAGCAGCCAAGCACAAACCGTCTATAATTCACCCCTCCACTAT. Its translation is CASSQAQTVYNSPLHY.